This T cell receptor beta chain derives from a study of blood T cells in healthy people across ages (dated by TCRdb to about 2015). A note on the overall study: In model experiments, template switching captured roughly one uniquely barcoded TCR beta cDNA molecule for every two T cells. To track age-related changes in TCR beta repertoire diversity, the study relied on deep sequencing normalized with unique cDNA molecular identifiers. The donors were divided into four age groups: young (average around 17 years), middle-aged (about 40), aged (under 70) and long-lived (roughly 82). Two additional independent replicas of 1 million unique cDNA reads from the same blood draw were analyzed for two donors (one aged 18 to 29 and one aged 80 or older).

V is shortened by 4 bases, J by 7 bases, and the region joining them spans 14 bases. The CDR3 contains 15 residues, cysteine and phenylalanine counted. Only CDR3 DNA remains: 45 bases, in frame from the first base. The germline V gene specifies SGHTA as CDR1 and FQGNSA as CDR2. The library relied on 5' RACE. Sequenced using an Illumina HiSeq 2500. A second PCR of roughly 7 to 12 cycles was performed with a sample-barcoded 5' primer and a J-beta primer mix. A unique molecular identifier was introduced onto each TCR beta cDNA molecule by a template-switch 5' adaptor carrying 12 random nucleotides. At least 2.5 million CDR3-containing paired-end reads were obtained from each sample. First-strand cDNA was synthesized from all RNA with the Mint cDNA synthesis kit, primed by a TRBC-specific oligonucleotide. All cDNA was treated with uracil-DNA glycosylase and then went through a first 18-cycle PCR with the universal primers M1SS and BC2_uni_R. The published analysis was carried out like this. For normalization, 1 million high-quality reads were randomly selected from each sample, with every read carrying a distinct molecular identifier. Reads sharing molecular identifiers were discarded rather than binned into consensus sequences. MiTCR, run with a Q25 quality threshold and the strictest error-elimination algorithm, handled CDR3 identification, clonotype clustering and error correction. A nonparametric unseen species model with Euler transformation was used to estimate a lower bound on total TCR beta diversity. TCRdb applied fastp at Q25 and MiXCR to the public reads, then kept only in-frame beta chains. Each CDR3 protein appears once, grouped with its most common genes and DNA. These V and J calls are TCRdb output, not the study's own analysis. For this sample the table gives hundreds of thousands of distinct CDR3 sequences, of which roughly 25% were detected only once. The ten largest clones take up 9% to 9.5% of the sample.

Points the paper makes about the study in general: Compared with the aged group, the long-lived group had more naive CD4+ T cells, fewer expanded clones and increased TCR diversity, suggesting age selection. The CMV infection status of donors was not known, potentially confounding age-related changes in expanded clonotypes. A strong correlation was found between observed TCR beta diversity and the percentage of naive T cells measured by flow cytometry. Estimates of total diversity based on one million sequenced T cells were considered lower bounds and underestimates. Conclusive comparison of naive and antigen-experienced compartments was prevented by the profiling of bulk unsorted PBMCs. Observed TCR beta diversity per million T cells fell roughly linearly with age, and a significant reduction was already apparent by age approximately 40.

Donors were 40 or so systemically healthy Caucasian individuals from Russia aged roughly 6 to 100 years. Ten milliliters of peripheral blood were collected from each donor into EDTA-treated Vacutainer tubes. Ficoll-Paque density-gradient centrifugation was used to isolate PBMCs, with at least 6.5 million per sample. Trizol reagent was used to extract total RNA from the PBMCs, yielding at least 5.5 micrograms per sample. For every donor, an aliquot of PBMCs went through flow cytometry to measure the percentages of naive CD45RAhigh/CD27high T cells. This clonotype showed up just a few times. The specificity of this receptor is unknown. Base qualities are not at hand, and no much larger clone is one base apart. This sample was also put to use in a study of T cells of mothers and their children. The second study, in turn, reports: The donors were nine systemically healthy Caucasian individuals, made up of three mothers and their six children. cDNA synthesis used all of the extracted RNA, with roughly 1.5 ug of RNA in each 15 ul reaction. In the second PCR, sample barcodes and 2-4 random nucleotides were introduced via the M1S primer. Each mother yielded over 8 million TCR beta CDR3 reads and each child some 3 million reads. TCR recombination output is similarly shaped by thymic selection in related and unrelated pairs, with a minor effect exerted by inherited differences. Normalized repertoire overlap was always slightly but never significantly higher in related than unrelated mother-child pairs. With a sensitivity of about 100 clones per million clonotypes, no persistent microchimeric T cell clones were detected. To look for features that set related mother-child pairs apart from unrelated individuals, the researchers ran deep NGS to compare the TCR beta repertoires of mothers and children. The mean age was roughly 36 +/- 4 years for the mothers and approximately 11 +/- 4 years for the children. After adapter ligation with NEBNext reagents, the libraries were sequenced on Illumina HiSeq 2000 with 100+100 nt paired-end reads. Mother and child libraries were prepared a month apart and sequenced in separate runs to prevent cross-contamination. Each donor had between 500,000 and 2,000,000 distinct TCR beta clonotypes identified. Naive TCR beta clonotypes were estimated from low-frequency clonotypes matched to each donor's FACS-determined naive share, without sorting.

The chain is encoded by TRBV7-2 joined to TRBJ1-6; TRBD1 might be the D gene, on 6 matching bases. The TCR originated in a boy younger than 18 in good health. Sequencing was done on a sample of blood. The CDR3 protein: CASSSEPQGNSPLHF. The sequenced DNA is TGTGCCAGCAGCTCAGAACCCCAGGGGAATTCACCCCTCCACTTT. With all but the CDR3 taken from the reference TRBV7-2 and TRBJ1-6 genes, the full variable domain is: GAGVSQSPSNKVTEKGKDVELRCDPISGHTALYWYRQSLGQGLEFLIYFQGNSAPDKSGLPSDRFSAERTGGSVSTLTIQRTQQEDSAVYLCASSSEPQGNSPLHFGNGTRLTVT.